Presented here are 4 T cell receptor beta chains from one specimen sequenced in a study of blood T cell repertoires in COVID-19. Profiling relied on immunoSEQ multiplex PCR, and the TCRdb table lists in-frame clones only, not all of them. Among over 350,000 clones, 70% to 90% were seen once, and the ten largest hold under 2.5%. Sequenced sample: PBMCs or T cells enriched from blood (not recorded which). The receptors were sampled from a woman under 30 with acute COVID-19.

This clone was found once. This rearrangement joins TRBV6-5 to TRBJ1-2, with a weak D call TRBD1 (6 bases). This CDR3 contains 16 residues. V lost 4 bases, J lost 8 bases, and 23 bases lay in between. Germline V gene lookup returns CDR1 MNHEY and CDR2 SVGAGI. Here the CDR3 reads CASSFGQSSSAGGYTF. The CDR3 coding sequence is TGTGCCAGCAGTTTCGGACAGTCAAGTTCGGCGGGCGGCTACACCTTC.

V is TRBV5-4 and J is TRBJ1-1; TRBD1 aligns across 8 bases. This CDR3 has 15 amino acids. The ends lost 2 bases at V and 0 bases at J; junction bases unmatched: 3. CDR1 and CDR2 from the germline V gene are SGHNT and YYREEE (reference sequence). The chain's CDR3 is CASSLKTGVNTEAFF. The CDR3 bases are TGTGCCAGCAGCTTAAAGACAGGGGTGAACACTGAAGCTTTCTTT.

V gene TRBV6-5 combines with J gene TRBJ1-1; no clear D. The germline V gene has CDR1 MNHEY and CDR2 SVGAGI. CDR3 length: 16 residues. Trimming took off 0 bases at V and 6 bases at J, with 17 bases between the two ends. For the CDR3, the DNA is TGTGCCAGCAGTTACTCGAGAACTCGAGGAGGCGCTGAAGCTTTCTTT. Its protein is CASSYSRTRGGAEAFF.

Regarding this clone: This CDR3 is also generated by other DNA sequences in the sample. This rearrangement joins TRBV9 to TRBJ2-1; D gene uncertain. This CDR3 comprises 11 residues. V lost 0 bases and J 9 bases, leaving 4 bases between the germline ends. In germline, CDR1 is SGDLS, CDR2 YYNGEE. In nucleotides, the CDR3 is TGTGCCAGCAGCGTAGATAGTGAGCAGTTCTTC. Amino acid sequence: CASSVDSEQFF.